Sequencing of this TCR beta chain was carried out in a study of T cell responses to AZD1222 COVID-19 vaccine. In regard to this clone: The junction departs from germline at one end; a sequencing error may be responsible.

Measured with immunoSEQ multiplex PCR; TCRdb has only the in-frame clones, and not every one. Among 150,000 to 200,000 clones listed, roughly 90% were seen once. Looked up from germline, CDR1 is SGHTA and CDR2 is FQGNSA. There are 14 residues in the CDR3. This TCR was sampled from an adult in good health. The sequences come from peripheral blood, collected on day 0 of AZD1222 vaccination. V usage is TRBV7-2 and J usage is TRBJ2-1, with TRBD2 identical over 12 bases. The CDR3 sequence is CASSLAGGLDEQFF. The DNA of the CDR3 is TGTGCCAGCAGCCTAGCGGGGGGGTTGGATGAGCAGTTCTTC.